The TCR beta chain under discussion was sequenced for a study of cytomegalovirus exposure and HLA in healthy donors. Study-wide background: Out of about 170 million T cells, an earlier analysis found 117 million unique TCR beta sequences in total. An early release of data contained approximately 80 million unique TCRs, which came from HLA-typed donors. General observations from the study: Later, TCR association rates were found to vary by HLA locus, highest for DRB1 and lowest for HLA-C.

60 Vbeta and 13 Jbeta primers were used in PCR. Data came from immunoSEQ multiplex PCR; TCRdb stores just in-frame clones and leaves some out. The sample records approximately 88,000 clones, 55% to 75% being singletons. V was clipped by 2 bases and J by 4 bases, with 14 bases between them. Germline CDR1 and CDR2: MNHEY and SMNVEV (reference sequence). This CDR3 comprises 16 residues. Concerning this clone itself: What it recognizes is unknown.

The sample taken for sequencing was PBMCs. This chain links TRBV27 with TRBJ2-2; the D gene is possibly TRBD1 (6 bases). The clonotype comes from a man in his sixties in good health and CMV-seronegative. As DNA, the CDR3 is TGTGCCAGCAGTTTACTGGCAGGGGATAGCACCGGGGAGCTGTTTTTT. Its protein is CASSLLAGDSTGELFF.